Below, 8 T cell receptor beta chains from the same sample are listed, as sequenced in a study of response to subunit inactivated influenza vaccine. TCRdb reanalysed the RT-PCR reads using MiXCR and keeps one entry per CDR3 protein. Counted here are 750,000 to 850,000 distinct CDR3 sequences, less than 20% occurring once; the ten biggest clones make up approximately 11%. The specimen comprised PBMCs from blood, sampled 5 days after vaccination. The receptors shown here come from a man in his fifties or sixties who received an inactivated influenza vaccine.

The table lists this clonotype with many counts. The chain is built from TRBV7-8 and TRBJ1-2, with D perhaps TRBD1 (5 bases). Germline CDR1 reads SGHVS; CDR2 reads FQNEAQ. The CDR3 extends over 16 amino acids. The germline V and J ends were trimmed by 1 base and 4 bases, with 16 bases remaining between them. In nucleotides, the CDR3 is TGTGCCAGCAGCTTAGGCGGACAAGACGGCTCCTATGGCTACACCTTC. It yields the protein CASSLGGQDGSYGYTF.

This clonotype was detected only a few times. This chain connects TRBV10-3 to TRBJ2-3, with 8 positions matching TRBD1. V shed 9 bases and J 3 bases; nucleotides not matched to a gene: 8. From germline, CDR1 is ENHRY and CDR2 SYGVKD. The CDR3 is made up of 14 amino acids. CDR3 sequence: CAICGGQVTDTQYF. The DNA of the CDR3 is TGTGCCATTTGTGGGGGACAGGTTACAGATACGCAGTATTTT.

This clonotype was seen more than once but under ten times. This chain connects TRBV4-3 to TRBJ2-4, with 11 bases that match TRBD1. The length of the CDR3 is 16 residues. The junction had 1 base not matched to a gene; V was cut back by 3 bases and J by 0 bases. CDR1 and CDR2 from the germline V gene are LGHNA and YSLEER. This chain's CDR3 is CASSQGTGGAKNIQYF. CDR3 DNA: TGCGCCAGCAGCCAGGGGACAGGGGGAGCCAAAAACATTCAGTACTTC.

The chain recombines TRBV15 with TRBJ2-4; possible D gene TRBD2, 7 bases. V was pared by 3 bases and J by 3 bases, with 24 bases between. CDR1 and CDR2 (germline): LNHNV, YYDKDF (reference sequence). The CDR3 length is 19 residues. This CDR3 reads CATSSKGGEMRSGKNIQYF. The DNA for the CDR3 is TGTGCCACCAGCAGCAAAGGGGGGGAAATGAGATCTGGCAAAAACATTCAGTACTTC. The variable domain in full, completed from reference TRBV15 and TRBJ2-4, reads DAMVIQNPRYQVTQFGKPVTLSCSQTLNHNVMYWYQQKSSQAPKLLFHYYDKDFNNEADTPDNFQSRRPNTSFCFLDIRSPGLGDTAMYLCATSSKGGEMRSGKNIQYFGAGTRLSVL.

This clonotype was counted between two and nine times. This chain joins TRBV6-2 or TRBV6-3 and TRBJ2-3; D is possibly TRBD1 (6 bases). Trimming took 3 bases from V and 5 from J, leaving 21 bases between them. This CDR3 has 17 residues. Germline-derived CDR1 and CDR2 are MNHEY and SVGEGT. The CDR3 nucleotides read TGTGCCAGCAGTTATAACAGGGTTTTGCCCTCTAGAGATACGCAGTATTTT. Protein product: CASSYNRVLPSRDTQYF.

The chain uses TRBV28 and TRBJ1-3; 7 nucleotides align to TRBD1. Per germline, CDR1 MDHEN and CDR2 SYDVKM. The CDR3 runs 15 residues. Trimming took 6 bases from V and 0 from J; bases not matched to a gene: 5. CDR3 amino acids: CASSWDSFSGNTIYF. In nucleotides, the CDR3 is TGTGCCAGCAGCTGGGACAGCTTCTCTGGAAACACCATATATTTT.

This clonotype was detected only a few times. This chain joins TRBV5-1 and TRBJ1-1; D remains unclear. This CDR3 has 13 residues. Germline CDR1 reads SGHRS; CDR2 reads YFSETQ. V lost 4 bases to trimming and J lost 4 bases, with 11 bases between them. The CDR3: CASSRTLGTEAFF. CDR3 bases: TGCGCCAGCAGCCGGACTCTCGGCACTGAAGCTTTCTTT.

This clonotype was observed many times. The V and J genes are TRBV20-1 and TRBJ2-1; a weak D match, TRBD2 (5 bases). Germline CDR1 is DFQATT and CDR2 is SNEGSKA (reference sequence). V was clipped by 1 base and J by 3 bases, with 10 bases between them. The CDR3 contains 14 residues. CDR3 region: CSARVSAHYNEQFF. CDR3 DNA sequence: TGCAGTGCTAGAGTTAGCGCTCACTACAATGAGCAGTTCTTC.